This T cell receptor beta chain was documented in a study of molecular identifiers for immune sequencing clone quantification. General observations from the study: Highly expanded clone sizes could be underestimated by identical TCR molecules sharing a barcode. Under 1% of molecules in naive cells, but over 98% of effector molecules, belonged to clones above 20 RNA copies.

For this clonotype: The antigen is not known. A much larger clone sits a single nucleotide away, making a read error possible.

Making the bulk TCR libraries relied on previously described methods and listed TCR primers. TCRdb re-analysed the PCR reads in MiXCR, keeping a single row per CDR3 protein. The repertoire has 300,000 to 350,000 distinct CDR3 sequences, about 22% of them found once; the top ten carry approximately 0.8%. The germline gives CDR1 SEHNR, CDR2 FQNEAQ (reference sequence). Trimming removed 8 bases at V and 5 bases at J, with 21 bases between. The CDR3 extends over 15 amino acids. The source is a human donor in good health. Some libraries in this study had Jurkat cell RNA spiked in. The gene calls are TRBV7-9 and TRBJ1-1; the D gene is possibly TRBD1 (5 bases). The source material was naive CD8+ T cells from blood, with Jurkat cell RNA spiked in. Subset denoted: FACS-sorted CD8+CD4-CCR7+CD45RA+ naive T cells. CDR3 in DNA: TGTGCCAGCGGCCCCACCAGGGAATGGGGAACTGAAGCTTTCTTT. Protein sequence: CASGPTREWGTEAFF.